The 13 T cell receptor beta chains presented below share a single source sample, sequenced in a study of blood T cell repertoires in COVID-19. Profiling relied on immunoSEQ multiplex PCR, and the TCRdb table lists in-frame clones only, not all of them. Of 70,000 or so clones in the sample, 85% to 90% are singletons; the top ten hold more than 4.5%. Input material: peripheral blood. The receptors were gathered from a middle-aged man with active COVID-19.

The chain uses TRBV10-3 and TRBJ1-5; 12 nucleotides line up with TRBD1. The germline V gene encodes CDR1 ENHRY and CDR2 SYGVKD. This CDR3 has 16 residues. The V gene end was trimmed by 10 bases and the J gene end by 3 bases; junction bases not matched to a gene: 10. In DNA, the CDR3 is TGTGCCACCAGACCGGGACAGGGGGCCCCCAATCAGCCCCAGCATTTT. It yields the protein CATRPGQGAPNQPQHF.

The chain links TRBV30 to TRBJ1-1; weak D call: TRBD1 (6 bases). This CDR3 is 11 amino acids long. Germline loops: CDR1 GTSNPN, CDR2 SVGIG (reference sequence). V lost 5 bases, J lost 10 bases, and 14 bases lay in between. CDR3 bases: TGTGCCTGGCAGACAGGTATCGGAGCTTTCTTT. Its protein product is CAWQTGIGAFF.

The chain uses TRBV14 and TRBJ2-3, with 11 bases that match TRBD2. The CDR3 runs to 13 residues. V trimming: 4 bases; J trimming: 8 bases; junction bases outside the gene matches: 2. CDR1 is SGHDN and CDR2 is FVKESK in the germline V gene. The CDR3 loop is CASSLAGGSTQYF. The CDR3 coding sequence is TGTGCCAGCAGCCTAGCGGGAGGGAGTACGCAGTATTTT.

This chain uses TRBV24-1 with TRBJ2-1, with D maybe TRBD1 (6 bases). CDR1 is KGHDR and CDR2 is SFDVKD in the germline V gene. There are 14 residues in the CDR3. Trimming took 4 bases from V and 7 from J, leaving 13 bases between them. The CDR3 here is CATSDRRDKNEQFF. The CDR3 DNA sequence: TGTGCCACCAGTGACCGCCGGGACAAAAATGAGCAGTTCTTC.

The chain combines TRBV6-2 or TRBV6-3 with TRBJ2-3; 9 bases align to TRBD2. From germline, CDR1 is MNHEY and CDR2 SVGEGT. The CDR3 covers 14 residues. The V segment lost 4 bases and the J segment 6 bases; nucleotides outside the gene matches: 5. The CDR3 DNA is TGTGCCAGCAGTTTTAGCGGGAGTACCGATACGCAGTATTTT. It codes for CASSFSGSTDTQYF.

The chain links TRBV19 to TRBJ1-5; D unclear. The V gene's germline CDR1 is LNHDA and CDR2 SQIVND (reference sequence). This CDR3 has 13 amino acids. Trimming took 0 bases from V and 9 from J, leaving 9 bases between them. The CDR3 spells CASSIEFRGPQHF. As DNA, the CDR3 is TGTGCCAGTAGTATAGAGTTCCGAGGGCCCCAGCATTTT. The entire variable domain, with the rest obtained from reference TRBV19 and TRBJ1-5, is as follows: DGGITQSPKYLFRKEGQNVTLSCEQNLNHDAMYWYRQDPGQGLRLIYYSQIVNDFQKGDIAEGYSVSREKKESFPLTVTSAQKNPTAFYLCASSIEFRGPQHFGDGTRLSIL.

This clone was counted once. This rearrangement joins TRBV7-8 to TRBJ2-7; TRBD1 agrees at 9 bases. The CDR3 covers 14 residues. J was trimmed by 6 bases and V by 3 bases; bases with no gene match: 6. Germline CDR1 SGHVS, CDR2 FQNEAQ. DNA of the CDR3: TGTGCCAGCAGCTTCGGGACAGGGAAGACCGAGCAGTACTTC. This gives the protein CASSFGTGKTEQYF.

The chain has TRBV11-2 and TRBJ2-1; 14 bases map to TRBD2. The CDR3 loop spans 15 amino acids. CDR1 is SGHAT and CDR2 is FQNNGV in the germline V gene. Trimming cost V 5 bases and J 10 bases; bases outside gene matches: 7. In DNA form, the CDR3 reads TGTGCCAGCAGCAGGGGACTAGCGGGAGCCGACGAGCAGTTCTTC. This encodes CASSRGLAGADEQFF. The full variable domain, rest sourced from reference TRBV11-2 and TRBJ2-1, is EAGVAQSPRYKIIEKRQSVAFWCNPISGHATLYWYQQILGQGPKLLIQFQNNGVVDDSQLPKDRFSAERLKGVDSTLKIQPAKLEDSAVYLCASSRGLAGADEQFFGPGTRLTVL.

The CDR3 nucleotides read TGTGCCAGCAGCTCGACGACAGGGGTGGGCACTGAAGCTTTCTTT. Translation gives CASSSTTGVGTEAFF. The rearrangement uses TRBV7-2 and TRBJ1-1; 8 bases fit TRBD1. Germline CDR1 reads SGHTA; CDR2 reads FQGNSA. The V segment lost 4 bases and the J segment 4 bases; nucleotides outside the gene matches: 8. This CDR3 region has 15 residues.

This clone was picked up one time. The chain combines TRBV10-3 with TRBJ1-2; D remains ambiguous. Deletions cut 2 bases from V and 7 bases from J, with 17 bases between. Germline assignment: CDR1 ENHRY and CDR2 SYGVKD. The CDR3 spans 15 residues. This CDR3 reads CAISEPRTGFSGYTF. CDR3 in DNA: TGTGCCATCAGTGAGCCCCGTACGGGGTTTTCTGGCTACACCTTC.

This chain joins TRBV10-3 and TRBJ1-6; 10 bases agree with TRBD1. V lost 0 bases to trimming and J lost 10 bases; unmatched junction nucleotides: 6. Looked up from germline, CDR1 is ENHRY and CDR2 is SYGVKD. The CDR3 covers 16 residues. CDR3 loop: CAISESRDRGLSPLHF. DNA of the CDR3: TGTGCCATCAGTGAGTCCCGGGACAGGGGTTTGTCACCCCTCCACTTT.

The J gene is TRBJ1-1, the V gene TRBV11-1; possible D gene TRBD1, 6 bases. Looked up from germline, CDR1 is SGHAT and CDR2 is FQDESV (reference sequence). The CDR3 has 16 residues. V was cut by 5 bases and J by 0 bases, with 16 bases left in between. The CDR3 sequence is CASSLLSDSLNTEAFF. In nucleotides, the CDR3 is TGTGCCAGCAGCCTCCTCTCGGACAGCTTGAACACTGAAGCTTTCTTT.

This chain links TRBV3-1 (or the pseudogene TRBV3-2) with TRBJ1-1; the D is unclear. The length of the CDR3 is 13 residues. The ends were cut back, 2 bases at V and 6 bases at J, with 10 bases in the middle. CDR1 and CDR2 from the germline V gene are LGHDT and YNNKEL (reference sequence). CDR3 DNA: TGTGCCAGCAGCCAAAAGTACTCCGCTGAAGCTTTCTTT. Translating it yields CASSQKYSAEAFF.